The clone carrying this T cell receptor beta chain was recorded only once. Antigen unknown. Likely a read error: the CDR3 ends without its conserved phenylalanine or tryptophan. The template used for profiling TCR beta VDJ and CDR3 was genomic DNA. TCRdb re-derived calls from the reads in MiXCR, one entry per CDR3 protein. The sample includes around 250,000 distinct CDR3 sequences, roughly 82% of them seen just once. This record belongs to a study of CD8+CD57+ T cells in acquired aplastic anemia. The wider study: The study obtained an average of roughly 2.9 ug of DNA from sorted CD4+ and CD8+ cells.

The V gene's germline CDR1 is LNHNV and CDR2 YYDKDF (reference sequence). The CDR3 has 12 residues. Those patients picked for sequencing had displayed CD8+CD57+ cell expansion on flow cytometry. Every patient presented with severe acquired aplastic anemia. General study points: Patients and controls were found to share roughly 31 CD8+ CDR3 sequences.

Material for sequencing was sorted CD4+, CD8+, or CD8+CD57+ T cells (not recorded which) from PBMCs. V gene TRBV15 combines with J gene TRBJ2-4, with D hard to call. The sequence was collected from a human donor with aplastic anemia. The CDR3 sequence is CASSRDGNIQYL. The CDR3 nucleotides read TGTGCCAGCAGCAGAGATGGCAACATTCAGTACTTG.